This TCR beta chain was identified during a study of response to subunit inactivated influenza vaccine (dated by TCRdb to 2017 to 2018). General notes on the study: To follow how T cells responded to a trivalent subunit inactivated influenza vaccine, the researchers relied on deep quantitative profiling of the T cell receptor repertoire. Results the study describes overall, beyond this receptor: According to the authors, only a limited number of new T cells may be recruited by each seasonal influenza vaccination.

Reading from cysteine to phenylalanine, the CDR3 counts 14 amino acids. Kept here is only the CDR3 DNA, which spans 42 bases and is read in frame from base 1. The germline V end is reduced by 0 bases and the J end by 4 bases; junction bases left unmatched: 4. According to the germline V gene, CDR1 reads SGHDT and CDR2 reads YYEEEE. This clonotype was detected many times. Its antigen is not yet known. Within one base of it there is no much larger clone, and no base qualities were kept. The receptor library was made with RT-PCR. The data were produced on an Illumina HiSeq 2500. TCRdb passed the public sequencing reads through fastp at Q25 and MiXCR, retaining productive beta sequences. Entries that share a CDR3 protein sequence are merged under the most common genes and DNA. A total of around 490,000 distinct CDR3 sequences appear in this sample, about 7.6% of them only once. The top ten constitute approximately 12% of the sample.

The chain is encoded by TRBV5-6 joined to TRBJ2-7; 7 junctional bases match TRBD2. The sequence came from a man aged 50 to 69 who received an inactivated influenza vaccine. Donor details come from another sample of the same person, matched by shared clones. The specimen comprised PBMCs from blood, sampled around 25 months after vaccination. Read as DNA, the sequence is TGTGCCAGCAGCTTGGGGACTAGGGATTACGAGCAGTACTTC. This codes for CASSLGTRDYEQYF. The CDR3 plus the reference TRBV5-6 and TRBJ2-7 genes for the other parts give the full variable domain: DAGVTQSPTHLIKTRGQQVTLRCSPKSGHDTVSWYQQALGQGPQFIFQYYEEEERQRGNFPDRFSGHQFPNYSSELNVNALLLGDSALYLCASSLGTRDYEQYFGPGTRLTVT.